This entry is about one T cell receptor (beta chain). Study processing details: It was from reference gene primer amplification that nucleated cell counts were estimated. Only in-frame clones appear in the TCRdb table, and some are missing; sequencing was by immunoSEQ multiplex PCR. D and trimming come from the DNA, and the V and J calls and clone size come from that table. Of tens of thousands of clones in the sample, approximately 86% were seen once. This entry comes from a study of blood T cell repertoires in COVID-19. Across the whole study: Acute and convalescent COVID-19 specimens originated in the United States, Italy and Spain. Nucleic acid was either cDNA or gDNA, and it came from T cells, B-cell-depleted T cells, or PBMCs.

Germline-derived CDR1 and CDR2 are MNHEY and SVGAGI. There are 13 residues in the CDR3. After removal of 5 bases from V and 7 bases from J, the junction contained 1 base not matched to a gene. Material: peripheral blood. This TCR was sampled from a male donor with acute or convalescent COVID-19. The chain recombines TRBV6-5 with TRBJ1-6; 8 nucleotides align to TRBD1. Here the CDR3 DNA reads TGTGCCAGCAGTCGGGACAGGAATTCACCCCTCCACTTT. This sequence encodes CASSRDRNSPLHF.